These 9 T cell receptor beta chains were sequenced from one sample in a study of cytomegalovirus exposure and HLA in healthy donors. TCRdb keeps only in-frame clones here, not all; method: immunoSEQ multiplex PCR. Altogether under 200,000 clones are present, 85% to 90% being singletons, with the ten largest covering approximately 10%. Specimen: PBMCs. The receptors originated from a woman between 18 and 29 years old in good health and CMV-seropositive.

The V gene is TRBV11-2, the J gene TRBJ2-5; 9 bases map to TRBD2. CDR3 length: 17 amino acids. V lost 5 bases and J lost 4; bases outside the gene matches: 14. CDR1 is SGHAT and CDR2 is FQNNGV in the germline V gene. CDR3 loop: CASSPGLATISGETQYF. CDR3 DNA: TGTGCCAGCAGCCCCGGACTAGCGACTATATCGGGAGAGACCCAGTACTTC.

The V call is TRBV15, the J call TRBJ1-2; D is possibly TRBD1 (6 bases). CDR3 size: 14 residues. Per germline, CDR1 LNHNV and CDR2 YYDKDF (reference sequence). Trimming removed 1 base from V and 7 bases from J, with 13 bases in between. As DNA, the CDR3 is TGTGCCACCAGCAGAGGGGCCAGGGGATCTGGCTACACCTTC. It codes for CATSRGARGSGYTF.

This chain links TRBV6-6 with TRBJ2-2, with a tentative D call TRBD2 (5 bases). Germline V gene lookup returns CDR1 MNHNY and CDR2 SVGAGI (reference sequence). The CDR3 is 14 amino acids. Deletions cut 7 bases from V and 2 bases from J, with 11 bases between. CDR3 bases: TGTGCCAGCACAAGGAGGACTAACACCGGGGAGCTGTTTTTT. This encodes CASTRRTNTGELFF.

The rearrangement links TRBV7-2 to TRBJ2-7; 11 bases align to TRBD1. V dropped 1 base and J dropped 3; count of bases not matched to a gene: 5. The CDR3 length is 16 residues. Germline assignment: CDR1 SGHTA and CDR2 FQGNSA. The chain's CDR3 is CASSLDVGTGGYEQYF. The CDR3, as DNA: TGTGCCAGCAGCTTAGATGTAGGGACAGGGGGCTACGAGCAGTACTTC. The variable domain in full, with the rest retrieved from reference TRBV7-2 and TRBJ2-7, is GAGVSQSPSNKVTEKGKDVELRCDPISGHTALYWYRQSLGQGLEFLIYFQGNSAPDKSGLPSDRFSAERTGGSVSTLTIQRTQQEDSAVYLCASSLDVGTGGYEQYFGPGTRLTVT.

This chain links TRBV7-2 with TRBJ2-3, with a weak D call TRBD2 (5 bases). V lost 5 bases, J lost 1 base, and 16 bases lay in between. The CDR3 runs to 16 residues. Per germline, CDR1 SGHTA and CDR2 FQGNSA. The CDR3: CASSRGKTLGTDTQYF. The CDR3 region has the DNA TGTGCCAGCAGCCGAGGGAAAACGCTTGGCACAGATACGCAGTATTTT.

The V gene is TRBV4-1, the J gene TRBJ2-2; 7 bases agree with TRBD1. The CDR3 totals 15 residues. The V gene end was trimmed by 1 base and the J gene end by 4 bases; junction bases not matched to a gene: 3. The V gene's germline CDR1 is MGHRA and CDR2 YSYEKL. CDR3 loop: CASSQGTGFTGELFF. The CDR3 nucleotides are TGCGCCAGCAGCCAAGGGACAGGATTCACCGGGGAGCTGTTTTTT.

This clone was seen a handful of times. Within the sample, other DNA sequences also encode this same CDR3. The V call is TRBV12-5, the J call TRBJ2-5; 9 nucleotides align to TRBD1. The CDR3 sequence is 13 residues long. Germline V gene data show CDR1 as LGHNT and CDR2 as FRNRAP. V gave up 4 bases and J gave up 5 bases; unmatched junction bases: 2. CDR3 amino acids: CASGSGQGETQYF. For the CDR3, the DNA is TGTGCTAGTGGTTCGGGACAGGGTGAGACCCAGTACTTC.

V gene TRBV29-1 combines with J gene TRBJ2-5; 11 positions agree with TRBD2. The V gene end was trimmed by 0 bases and the J gene end by 3 bases; junction bases not matched to a gene: 0. In germline, CDR1 is SQVTM, CDR2 ANQGSEA. This CDR3 is 14 amino acids long. CDR3 coding DNA: TGCAGCGTTGAAGAGGGACTAGCGGAAGAGACCCAGTACTTC. Translation: CSVEEGLAEETQYF.

The gene calls are TRBV5-1 and TRBJ1-1; D is unresolved. CDR1 and CDR2 from the germline V gene are SGHRS and YFSETQ. V gave up 3 bases and J gave up 4 bases, with 13 bases separating them. The CDR3 is 14 amino acids. Written as DNA, the CDR3 is TGCGCCAGCAGCTCGTCCTCCGGTAGCACTGAAGCTTTCTTT. Protein sequence: CASSSSSGSTEAFF.